These T cell receptor beta chains were read from a single sample in a study of T cell changes during pregnancy in multiple sclerosis. Sequenced by immunoSEQ multiplex PCR; TCRdb stores in-frame clones only, minus some. The sample shows roughly 72,000 clones, approximately 95% of them seen only once. The source was CD4+ T cells from peripheral blood mononuclear cells, collected after pregnancy. The receptors come from a female donor with multiple sclerosis, enrolled in a pregnancy study. The CDR3 runs from the conserved cysteine through the conserved F or W. D genes are given only for firm matches. A clone size is listed for some rows: how often the clone was seen (once, few, many), or a class if it is expanded.

j_call v_call d_call clone_size cdr3_aa cdr3_nt
TRBJ2-1 TRBV5-1 . . CASSSPPSANEQFF TGCGCCAGCAGCTCCCCCCCTAGCGCTAATGAGCAGTTCTTC
TRBJ1-5 TRBV27 . few CASSLTDNQPQHF TGTGCCAGCAGTTTAACAGACAATCAGCCCCAGCATTTT
TRBJ2-7 TRBV13 . . CASSLSRRGLPPYEQYF TGTGCCAGCAGCTTATCCCGTAGGGGACTCCCTCCCTACGAGCAGTACTTC
TRBJ1-6 TRBV28 . . CASSTLEQGDSPLHF TGTGCCAGCAGTACTCTGGAGCAAGGGGATTCACCCCTCCACTTT
TRBJ2-3 TRBV30 . . CAWSVTGVSTDTQYF TGTGCCTGGAGTGTAACGGGTGTTAGCACAGATACGCAGTATTTT
TRBJ2-5 TRBV19 TRBD1 . CASSMAQGRETQYF TGTGCCAGTAGTATGGCACAGGGGAGAGAGACCCAGTACTTC
TRBJ2-4 TRBV7-2 TRBD2 . CASSLRTSGVAKNIQYF TGTGCCAGCAGCTTAAGGACTAGCGGGGTAGCCAAAAACATTCAGTACTTC
TRBJ1-1 TRBV28 . . CASNRGLNTEAFF TGTGCCAGCAATCGAGGGTTGAACACTGAAGCTTTCTTT
TRBJ1-5 TRBV5-6 . . CASSYTGHSNQPQHF TGTGCCAGCAGCTATACAGGACATAGCAATCAGCCCCAGCATTTT
TRBJ1-5 TRBV21-1 . . CASSIPGTGCFGNQPQHF TGTGCCAGCAGCATTCCCGGGACAGGGTGTTTTGGCAATCAGCCCCAGCATTTT
TRBJ1-2 TRBV5-4 TRBD1 few CASSRRDSGLNYGYTF TGTGCCAGCAGCCGCCGGGACAGTGGGTTGAACTATGGCTACACCTTC
TRBJ2-4 TRBV5-1 . . CASSLQGPKNIQYF TGCGCCAGCAGTTTACAGGGTCCCAAAAACATTCAGTACTTC
TRBJ2-1 TRBV14 TRBD2 . CASSLRTSGGGNEQFF TGTGCCAGCAGCCTCCGGACTAGCGGGGGAGGGAATGAGCAGTTCTTC
TRBJ1-1 TRBV30 TRBD1 few CAWSTPGQGVWTEAFF TGTGCCTGGAGTACTCCGGGACAGGGGGTATGGACTGAAGCTTTCTTT
TRBJ2-7 TRBV25-1 TRBD1 . CASTPGQGRTYEQYF TGTGCCAGCACTCCGGGACAGGGGAGGACCTACGAGCAGTACTTC
TRBJ2-1 TRBV29-1 TRBD1 . CSVLDRGYNGEQFF TGCAGCGTTCTTGACAGGGGGTACAATGGTGAGCAGTTCTTC
TRBJ2-2 TRBV4-3 . . CASSQDPSTGELFF TGCGCCAGCAGCCAAGATCCTAGCACCGGGGAGCTGTTTTTT
TRBJ2-7 TRBV5-1 TRBD1 . CASRSFPLGQAYEQYF TGCGCCAGCCGATCTTTCCCCCTGGGACAGGCCTACGAGCAGTACTTC
TRBJ1-1 TRBV18 TRBD1 . CASSPDRANTEAFF TGTGCCAGCTCACCGGACAGGGCGAACACTGAAGCTTTCTTT
TRBJ2-4 TRBV21-1 . . CASSKALGTSGRENIQYF TGTGCCAGCAGCAAAGCGCTGGGGACTAGCGGGAGGGAAAACATTCAGTACTTC
TRBJ2-3 TRBV28 TRBD2 . CASSPGTSITDTQYF TGTGCCAGCAGCCCCGGGACTAGCATCACAGATACGCAGTATTTT
TRBJ2-7 TRBV29-1 . . CSARDNQREQYF TGCAGCGCCAGGGACAATCAGCGGGAGCAGTACTTC
TRBJ1-2 TRBV2 . few CASREVGNYGYTF TGTGCCAGCAGAGAGGTCGGAAACTATGGCTACACCTTC
TRBJ2-7 TRBV7-2 TRBD2 . CASSLTSRREQYF TGTGCCAGCAGCCTGACTAGCCGGCGGGAGCAGTACTTC
TRBJ2-7 TRBV5-8 . . CASSTGTRREQYF TGTGCCAGCTCCACCGGGACACGACGGGAGCAGTACTTC
TRBJ1-5 TRBV28 . . CASSTVMDRDQPQHF TGTGCCAGCAGTACAGTGATGGACAGAGATCAGCCCCAGCATTTT
TRBJ2-5 TRBV5-6 . . CASSLPYWDTQETQYF TGTGCCAGCAGCTTGCCCTACTGGGACACCCAAGAGACCCAGTACTTC
TRBJ1-5 TRBV28 TRBD1 few CASSPDRVDQPQHF TGTGCCAGCAGTCCGGACAGGGTAGATCAGCCCCAGCATTTT
TRBJ1-1 TRBV5-1 . . CASSSEVGGEAFF TGCGCCAGCAGCTCGGAGGTCGGAGGTGAAGCTTTCTTT
TRBJ2-7 TRBV9 TRBD1 . CASSVGTGAVYEQYF TGTGCCAGCAGCGTCGGGACAGGGGCTGTATACGAGCAGTACTTC
TRBJ2-2 TRBV9 . once CASSVAPDTGELFF TGTGCCAGCAGCGTAGCTCCAGACACCGGGGAGCTGTTTTTT
TRBJ1-3 TRBV7-8 TRBD1 . CASSQDRAGNTIYF TGTGCCAGCAGCCAGGACAGGGCGGGAAACACCATATATTTT
TRBJ2-3 TRBV7-2 . . CASSLARGRTDTQYF TGTGCCAGCAGCTTAGCGCGTGGGAGGACAGATACGCAGTATTTT
TRBJ2-7 TRBV19 . . CASSMWLDYEQYF TGTGCCAGTAGTATGTGGCTCGACTACGAGCAGTACTTC
TRBJ1-1 TRBV6-5 . once CASSYWQDTEAFF TGTGCCAGCAGTTACTGGCAGGACACTGAAGCTTTCTTT
TRBJ1-2 TRBV7-8 . few CASTPPLRQARGGYTF TGTGCCAGCACCCCACCACTCCGACAGGCGCGAGGGGGCTACACCTTC
TRBJ2-1 TRBV10-2 . . CASSDLALRNEQFF TGCGCCAGCAGTGATTTAGCTCTTCGCAATGAGCAGTTCTTC
TRBJ2-1 TRBV9 . . CASSPTRGSYNEQFF TGTGCCAGCAGCCCCACACGAGGCTCCTACAATGAGCAGTTCTTC
TRBJ2-2 TRBV19 . . CASSIDAATVNTGELFF TGTGCCAGTAGTATAGATGCCGCGACTGTGAACACCGGGGAGCTGTTTTTT
TRBJ1-5 TRBV18 . . CASSVQSNQPQHF TGTGCCAGCTCAGTACAGAGCAATCAGCCCCAGCATTTT
TRBJ2-5 TRBV7-8 TRBD1 . CASSLDRFKETQYF TGTGCCAGCAGTTTGGACAGGTTTAAAGAGACCCAGTACTTC
TRBJ2-1 TRBV30 TRBD2 . CAGTSGMSSYNEQFF TGTGCCGGGACTAGCGGGATGAGCTCCTACAATGAGCAGTTCTTC
TRBJ1-2 TRBV19 . . CASSIAGTTHGGYTF TGTGCCAGTAGTATAGCGGGGACAACCCACGGTGGCTACACCTTC
TRBJ1-1 TRBV28 . . CASRRPGAKTEAFF TGTGCCAGCAGACGACCGGGAGCGAAGACTGAAGCTTTCTTT
TRBJ2-5 TRBV13 . . CASSLGLLAETQYF TGTGCCAGCAGCTTAGGACTTCTTGCGGAGACCCAGTACTTC
TRBJ2-1 TRBV19 TRBD1 . CASSVLGRTGTPSEQFF TGTGCCAGTAGTGTATTAGGGAGGACAGGGACCCCCAGTGAGCAGTTCTTC
TRBJ1-1 TRBV28 . . CASSRQALIDTEAFF TGTGCCAGCAGTCGACAGGCTCTAATCGACACTGAAGCTTTCTTT
TRBJ2-1 TRBV29-1 TRBD2 . CSVVTSGRYNEQFF TGCAGCGTTGTGACTAGCGGGAGATACAATGAGCAGTTCTTC
TRBJ2-5 TRBV5-4 TRBD2 . CASSTRGVPPETQYF TGTGCCAGCAGCACCCGGGGGGTACCCCCTGAGACCCAGTACTTC
TRBJ1-2 TRBV25-1 . . CASRDTGSYGYTF TGTGCCAGCAGGGATACAGGGTCCTATGGCTACACCTTC
TRBJ1-5 TRBV19 . . CASSIVTGNSNQPQHF TGTGCCAGTAGTATAGTAACAGGGAATAGCAATCAGCCCCAGCATTTT
TRBJ2-1 TRBV25-1 . . CASSGGAGRGGNEQFF TGTGCCAGCAGTGGGGGGGCGGGGAGGGGAGGTAATGAGCAGTTCTTC
TRBJ1-5 TRBV27 . . CASSLWPNQPQHF TGTGCCAGCAGTTTATGGCCCAATCAGCCCCAGCATTTT
TRBJ2-7 TRBV6-5 TRBD2 once CASSLELAGVSEQYF TGTGCCAGCAGTCTCGAACTAGCGGGAGTAAGCGAGCAGTACTTC
TRBJ1-5 TRBV4-1 TRBD1 . CASSKTGTGGRQPQHF TGCGCCAGCAGCAAGACCGGGACAGGGGGCCGTCAGCCCCAGCATTTT